The sequence of this T cell receptor (beta chain) was determined in a study of T cell responses to AZD1222 COVID-19 vaccine. The CDR3 is made up of 15 amino acids. Germline CDR1 reads SNHLY; CDR2 reads FYNNEI. The V segment lost 9 bases and the J segment 4 bases; nucleotides outside the gene matches: 9. Clones were sequenced by immunoSEQ multiplex PCR, and TCRdb holds only the in-frame ones, with some missing. The sample lists about 120,000 clones, 88% occurring once. This TCR was sampled from an adult who received the AZD1222 COVID-19 vaccine. This chain links TRBV2 with TRBJ2-1, with 10 bases matching TRBD2. Here the sequenced sample was peripheral blood, taken 28 days after the second AZD1222 dose. The CDR3 sequence: CASTRGLAAYNEQFF. The CDR3 DNA reads as TGTGCCAGTACAAGAGGACTAGCGGCTTACAATGAGCAGTTCTTC.